The 10 T cell receptor beta chains presented below share a single source sample, sequenced in a study of blood T cell repertoires in COVID-19. TCRdb's table, derived via immunoSEQ multiplex PCR, lists solely in-frame clones and lacks some. The sample contains approximately 200,000 clones, less than 95% of which appear only once. Sequenced: peripheral blood. The origin of the receptors is a man younger than 40 with COVID-19, enrolled during active disease.

CDR3 coding DNA: TGTGCCAGCAGTTACTCGGACAGGGGCTACGAGCAGTACTTC. Residues: CASSYSDRGYEQYF. The chain couples TRBV6-5 to TRBJ2-7; 9 nucleotides line up with TRBD1. The junction had 0 bases not matched to a gene; V was cut back by 0 bases and J by 3 bases. CDR1 MNHEY and CDR2 SVGAGI come from the germline V gene. The CDR3 loop spans 14 amino acids.

The chain carries TRBV6-5 and TRBJ1-5; D is unresolved. This CDR3 is 15 amino acids long. V was shortened by 0 bases and J by 9 bases, with 15 bases between the two germline ends. CDR1 MNHEY and CDR2 SVGAGI come from the germline V gene. The CDR3 DNA sequence: TGTGCCAGCAGTTACTCCTCCGGCAACCCGGGGCCCCAGCATTTT. Encoded protein: CASSYSSGNPGPQHF.

The rearrangement links TRBV12-3 or TRBV12-4 to TRBJ2-5; possibly TRBD2 for D (5 bases). The CDR3 is 13 amino acids. The V gene lost 5 bases and the J gene lost 5 bases, with 12 bases spanning the gap. CDR3 loop: CASSPGTGETQYF. The CDR3 coding sequence is TGTGCCAGCAGTCCCGGTACGGGGGAGACCCAGTACTTC.

In nucleotides, the CDR3 is TGTGCCAGTACTACGGCGGCTAGCGGGGGGGCCGATAATGAGCAGTTCTTC. Residues: CASTTAASGGADNEQFF. The chain combines TRBV19 with TRBJ2-1, with 12 bases lining up with TRBD2. CDR1 is LNHDA, CDR2 SQIVND, per germline (reference sequence). The trim removed 7 bases at V and 7 bases at J, leaving 14 bases unmatched. The CDR3 is made up of 17 amino acids.

The V gene is TRBV9, the J gene TRBJ1-1; TRBD1 is a possible D gene (5 bases). V was trimmed by 0 bases and J by 4 bases, leaving 10 bases between them. The germline gives CDR1 SGDLS, CDR2 YYNGEE. The length of the CDR3 is 14 residues. The CDR3 protein is CASSVARVGTEAFF. CDR3 nucleotides: TGTGCCAGCAGCGTAGCCAGGGTGGGCACTGAAGCTTTCTTT.

V and J are TRBV6-5 and TRBJ1-5; D is undetermined. Germline values: CDR1 MNHEY, CDR2 SVGAGI. Trimming took 7 bases from V and 0 from J, leaving 13 bases between them. The length of the CDR3 is 15 residues. The CDR3 sequence is CASIRTGVSNQPQHF. CDR3 bases: TGTGCCAGCATTAGGACGGGAGTTAGCAATCAGCCCCAGCATTTT.

This clone was observed a few times. The chain joins TRBV2 to TRBJ1-2; maybe TRBD1 (6 bases). The CDR3 length is 13 residues. V dropped 4 bases and J dropped 6 bases, with 12 bases sitting between them. The germline gives CDR1 SNHLY, CDR2 FYNNEI. The CDR3 is CASSVGGANGYTF. CDR3 bases: TGTGCCAGCAGTGTAGGGGGGGCGAATGGCTACACCTTC.

The chain employs TRBV13 and TRBJ1-2; possibly TRBD1 for D (5 bases). V lost 4 bases to trimming and J lost 4 bases, with 16 bases between them. Germline assignment: CDR1 PRHDT and CDR2 FYEKMQ (reference sequence). This CDR3 spans 15 amino acids. The CDR3 here is CASSSDDTGSYGYTF. In DNA, the CDR3 is TGTGCCAGCAGCTCTGACGACACAGGTTCCTATGGCTACACCTTC.

The V call is TRBV6-5, the J call TRBJ1-1; D gene uncertain. The V gene's germline CDR1 is MNHEY and CDR2 SVGAGI. V was cut by 2 bases and J by 1 base, with 2 bases left in between. The CDR3 runs to 12 residues. The CDR3 spells CASSYRNTEAFF. The CDR3 nucleotides are TGTGCCAGCAGTTACCGGAACACTGAAGCTTTCTTT.

V gene TRBV7-9 combines with J gene TRBJ2-7; D possibly corresponds to TRBD2 (6 bases). Germline V CDR1 and CDR2: SEHNR, FQNEAQ (reference sequence). The CDR3 has 16 amino acids. V gave up 4 bases and J gave up 7 bases, with 23 bases separating them. The CDR3 sequence: CASSSALRAGMREQYF. CDR3 DNA: TGTGCCAGCAGCTCGGCCCTGCGGGCGGGGATGAGGGAGCAGTACTTC.